This TCR beta chain emerged from a study of identical twins. Study-wide results and limits: The degree of excess twin sharing was weaker in beta out-of-frame sequences. While abundant cord blood beta clonotypes carried fewer insertions, memory repertoires showed no such pattern.

Of note for this clonotype: What it binds is unknown.

Carrying unique molecular identifiers, the cDNA also gained a universal primer site through template switching. A single record per CDR3 protein comes from TCRdb applying MiXCR to the 5' RACE reads. The sample has hundreds of thousands of distinct CDR3 sequences, 20% to 25% seen once. CDR1 is SGHRS and CDR2 is YFSETQ in the germline V gene. The CDR3 is made up of 15 amino acids. The V and J ends lost 1 base and 2 bases respectively, with 13 bases between them. The same data also went into a second study, on yellow fever vaccine responses in identical twins.

The sequenced material came from CD4+ T cells sorted from blood. The receptor comes from a young woman in good health. The gene calls are TRBV5-1 and TRBJ2-7; D possibly corresponds to TRBD1 (6 bases). The CDR3 sequence is CASSLIQGKTYEQYF. The DNA of the CDR3 is TGCGCCAGCAGCTTGATACAGGGAAAAACCTACGAGCAGTACTTC.